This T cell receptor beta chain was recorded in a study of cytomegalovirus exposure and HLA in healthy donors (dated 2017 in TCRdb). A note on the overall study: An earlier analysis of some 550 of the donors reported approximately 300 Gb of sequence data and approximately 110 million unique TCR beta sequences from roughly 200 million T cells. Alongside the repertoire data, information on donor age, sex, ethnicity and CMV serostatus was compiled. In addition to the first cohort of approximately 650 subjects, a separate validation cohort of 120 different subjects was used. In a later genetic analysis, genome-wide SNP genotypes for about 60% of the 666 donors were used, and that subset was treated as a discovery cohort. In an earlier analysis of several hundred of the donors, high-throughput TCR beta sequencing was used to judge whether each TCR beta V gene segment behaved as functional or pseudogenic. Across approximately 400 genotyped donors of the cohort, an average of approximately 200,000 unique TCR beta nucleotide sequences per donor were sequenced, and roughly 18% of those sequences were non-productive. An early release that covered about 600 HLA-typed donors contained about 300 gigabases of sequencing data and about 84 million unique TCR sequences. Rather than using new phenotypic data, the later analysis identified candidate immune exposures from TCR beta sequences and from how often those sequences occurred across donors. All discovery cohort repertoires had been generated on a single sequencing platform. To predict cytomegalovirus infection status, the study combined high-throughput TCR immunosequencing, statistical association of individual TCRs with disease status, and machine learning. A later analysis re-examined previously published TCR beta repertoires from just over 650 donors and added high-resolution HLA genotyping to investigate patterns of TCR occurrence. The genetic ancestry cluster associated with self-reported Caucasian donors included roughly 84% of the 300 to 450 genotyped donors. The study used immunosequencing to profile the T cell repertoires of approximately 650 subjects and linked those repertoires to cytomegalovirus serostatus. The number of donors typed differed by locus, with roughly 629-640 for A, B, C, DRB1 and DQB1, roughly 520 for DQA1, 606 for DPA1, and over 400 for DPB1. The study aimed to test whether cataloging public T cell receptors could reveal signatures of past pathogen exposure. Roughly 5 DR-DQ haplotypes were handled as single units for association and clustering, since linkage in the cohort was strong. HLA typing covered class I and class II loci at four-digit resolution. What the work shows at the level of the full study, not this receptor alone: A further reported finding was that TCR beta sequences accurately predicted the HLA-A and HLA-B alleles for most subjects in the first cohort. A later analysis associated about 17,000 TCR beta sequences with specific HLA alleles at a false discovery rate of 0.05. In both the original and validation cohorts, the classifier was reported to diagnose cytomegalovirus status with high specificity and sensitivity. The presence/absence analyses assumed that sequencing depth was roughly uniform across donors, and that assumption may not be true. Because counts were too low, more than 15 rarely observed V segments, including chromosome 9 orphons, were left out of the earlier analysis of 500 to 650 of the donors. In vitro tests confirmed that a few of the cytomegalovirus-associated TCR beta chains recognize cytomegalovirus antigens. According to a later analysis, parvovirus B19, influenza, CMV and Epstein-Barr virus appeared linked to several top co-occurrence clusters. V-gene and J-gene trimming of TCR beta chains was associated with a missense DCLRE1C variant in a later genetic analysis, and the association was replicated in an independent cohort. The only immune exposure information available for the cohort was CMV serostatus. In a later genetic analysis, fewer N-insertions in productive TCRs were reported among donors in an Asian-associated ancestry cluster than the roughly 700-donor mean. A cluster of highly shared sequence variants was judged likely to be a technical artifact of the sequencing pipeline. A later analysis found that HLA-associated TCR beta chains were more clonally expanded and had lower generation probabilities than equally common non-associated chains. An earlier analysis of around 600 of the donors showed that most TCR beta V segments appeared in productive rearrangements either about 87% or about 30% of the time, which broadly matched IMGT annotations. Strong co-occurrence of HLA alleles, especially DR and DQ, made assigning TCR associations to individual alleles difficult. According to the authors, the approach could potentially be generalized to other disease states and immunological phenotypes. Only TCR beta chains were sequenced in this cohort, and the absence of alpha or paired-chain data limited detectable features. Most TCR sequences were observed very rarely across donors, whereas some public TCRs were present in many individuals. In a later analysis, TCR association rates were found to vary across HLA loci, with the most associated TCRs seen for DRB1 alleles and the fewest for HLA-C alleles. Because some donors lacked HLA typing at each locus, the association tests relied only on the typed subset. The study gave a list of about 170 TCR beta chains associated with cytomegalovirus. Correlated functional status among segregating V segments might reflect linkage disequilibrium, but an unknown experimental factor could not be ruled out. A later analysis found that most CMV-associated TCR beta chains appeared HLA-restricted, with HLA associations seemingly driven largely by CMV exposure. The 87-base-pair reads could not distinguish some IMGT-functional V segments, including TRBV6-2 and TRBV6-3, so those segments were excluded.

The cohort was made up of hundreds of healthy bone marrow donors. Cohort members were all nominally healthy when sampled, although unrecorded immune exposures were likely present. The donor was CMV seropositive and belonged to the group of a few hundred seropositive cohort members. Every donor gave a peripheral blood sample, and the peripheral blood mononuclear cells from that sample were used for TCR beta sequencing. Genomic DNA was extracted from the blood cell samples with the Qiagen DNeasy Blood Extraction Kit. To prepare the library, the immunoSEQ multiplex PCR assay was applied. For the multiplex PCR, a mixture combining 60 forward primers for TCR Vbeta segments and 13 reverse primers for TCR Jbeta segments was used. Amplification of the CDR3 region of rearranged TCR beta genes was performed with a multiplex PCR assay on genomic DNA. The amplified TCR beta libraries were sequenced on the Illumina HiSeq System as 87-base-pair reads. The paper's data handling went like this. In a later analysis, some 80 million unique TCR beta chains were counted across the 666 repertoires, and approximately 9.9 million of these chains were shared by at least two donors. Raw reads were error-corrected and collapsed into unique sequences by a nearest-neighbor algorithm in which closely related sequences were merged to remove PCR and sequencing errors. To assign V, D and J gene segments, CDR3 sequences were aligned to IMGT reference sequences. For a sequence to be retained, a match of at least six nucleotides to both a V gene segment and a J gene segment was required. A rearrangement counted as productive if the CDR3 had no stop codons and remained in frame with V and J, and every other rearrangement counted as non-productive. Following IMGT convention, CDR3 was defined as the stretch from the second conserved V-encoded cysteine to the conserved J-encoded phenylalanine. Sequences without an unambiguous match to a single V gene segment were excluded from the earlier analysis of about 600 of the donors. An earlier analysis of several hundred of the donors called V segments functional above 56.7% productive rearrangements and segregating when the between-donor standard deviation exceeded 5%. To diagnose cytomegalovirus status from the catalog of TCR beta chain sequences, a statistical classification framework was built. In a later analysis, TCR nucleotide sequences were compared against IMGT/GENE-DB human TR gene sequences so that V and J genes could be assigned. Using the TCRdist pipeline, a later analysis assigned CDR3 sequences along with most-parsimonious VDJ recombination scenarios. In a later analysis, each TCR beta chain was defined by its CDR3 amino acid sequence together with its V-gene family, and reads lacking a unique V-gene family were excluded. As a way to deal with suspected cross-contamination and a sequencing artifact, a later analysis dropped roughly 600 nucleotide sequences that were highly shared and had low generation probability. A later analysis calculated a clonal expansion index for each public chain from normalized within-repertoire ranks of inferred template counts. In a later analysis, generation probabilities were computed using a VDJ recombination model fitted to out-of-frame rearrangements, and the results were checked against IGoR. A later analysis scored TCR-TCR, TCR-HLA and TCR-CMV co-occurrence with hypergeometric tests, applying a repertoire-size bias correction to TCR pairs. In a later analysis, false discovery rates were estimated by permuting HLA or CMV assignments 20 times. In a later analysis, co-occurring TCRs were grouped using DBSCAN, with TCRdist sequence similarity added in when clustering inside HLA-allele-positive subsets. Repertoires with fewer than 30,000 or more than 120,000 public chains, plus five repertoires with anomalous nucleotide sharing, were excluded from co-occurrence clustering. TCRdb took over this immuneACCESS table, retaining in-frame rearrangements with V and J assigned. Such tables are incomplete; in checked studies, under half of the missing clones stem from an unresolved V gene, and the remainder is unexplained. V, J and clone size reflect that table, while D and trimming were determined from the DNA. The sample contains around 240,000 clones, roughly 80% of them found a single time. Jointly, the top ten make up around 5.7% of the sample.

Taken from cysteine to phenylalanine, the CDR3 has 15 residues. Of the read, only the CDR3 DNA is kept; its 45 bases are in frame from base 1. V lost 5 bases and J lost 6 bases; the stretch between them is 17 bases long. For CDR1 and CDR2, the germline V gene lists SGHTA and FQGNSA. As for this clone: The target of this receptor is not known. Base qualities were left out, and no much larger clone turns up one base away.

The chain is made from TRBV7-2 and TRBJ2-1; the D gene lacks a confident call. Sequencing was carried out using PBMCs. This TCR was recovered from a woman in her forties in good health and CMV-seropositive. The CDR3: CASSPQAPVSNEQFF. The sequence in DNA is TGTGCCAGCAGCCCGCAGGCTCCCGTTAGCAATGAGCAGTTCTTC.